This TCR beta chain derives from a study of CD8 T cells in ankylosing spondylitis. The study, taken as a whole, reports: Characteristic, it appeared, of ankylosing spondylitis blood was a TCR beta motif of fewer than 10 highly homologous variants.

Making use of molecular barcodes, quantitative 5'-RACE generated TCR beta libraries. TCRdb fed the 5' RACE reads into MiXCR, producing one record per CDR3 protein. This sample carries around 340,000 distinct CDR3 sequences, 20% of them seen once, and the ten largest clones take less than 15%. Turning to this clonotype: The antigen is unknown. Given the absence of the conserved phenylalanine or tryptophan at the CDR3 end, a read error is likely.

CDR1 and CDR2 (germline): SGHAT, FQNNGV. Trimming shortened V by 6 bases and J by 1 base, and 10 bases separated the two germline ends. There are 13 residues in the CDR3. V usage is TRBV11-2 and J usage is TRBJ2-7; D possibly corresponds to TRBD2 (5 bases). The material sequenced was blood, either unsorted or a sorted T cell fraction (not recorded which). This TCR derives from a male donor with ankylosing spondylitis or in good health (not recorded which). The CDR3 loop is CASSFGVSYEQYL. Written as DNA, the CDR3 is TGTGCCAGCAGTTTCGGGGTGTCCTACGAGCAGTACTTA.